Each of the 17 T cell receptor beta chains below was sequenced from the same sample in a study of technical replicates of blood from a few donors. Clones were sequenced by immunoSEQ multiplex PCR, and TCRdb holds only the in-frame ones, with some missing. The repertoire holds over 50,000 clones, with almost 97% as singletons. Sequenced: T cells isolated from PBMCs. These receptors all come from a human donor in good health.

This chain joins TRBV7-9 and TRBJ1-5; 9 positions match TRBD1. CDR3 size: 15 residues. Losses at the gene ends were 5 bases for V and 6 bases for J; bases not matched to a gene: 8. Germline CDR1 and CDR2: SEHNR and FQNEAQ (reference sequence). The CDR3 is CASSLGTGKVQPQHF. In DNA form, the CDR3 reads TGTGCCAGCAGCCTAGGGACAGGGAAGGTTCAGCCCCAGCATTTT.

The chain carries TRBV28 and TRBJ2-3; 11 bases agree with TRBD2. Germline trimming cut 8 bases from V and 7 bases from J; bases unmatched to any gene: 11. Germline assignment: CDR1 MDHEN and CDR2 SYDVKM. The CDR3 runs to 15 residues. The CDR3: CASVTPGLAVNTQYF. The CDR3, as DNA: TGTGCCAGCGTAACCCCGGGACTAGCGGTAAATACGCAGTATTTT.

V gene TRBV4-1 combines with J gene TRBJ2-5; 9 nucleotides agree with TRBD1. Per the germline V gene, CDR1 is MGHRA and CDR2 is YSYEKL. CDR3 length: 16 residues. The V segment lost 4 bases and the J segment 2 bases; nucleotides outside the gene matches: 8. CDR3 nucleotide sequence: TGCGCCAGCAGCCGGCAACAGGGGGCACGTCAAGAGACCCAGTACTTC. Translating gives CASSRQQGARQETQYF.

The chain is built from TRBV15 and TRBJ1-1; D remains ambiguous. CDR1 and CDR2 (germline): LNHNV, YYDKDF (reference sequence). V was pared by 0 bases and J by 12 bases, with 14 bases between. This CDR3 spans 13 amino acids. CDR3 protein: CATSRDTEASTFF. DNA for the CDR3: TGTGCCACCAGCAGAGACACCGAGGCCTCGACTTTCTTT.

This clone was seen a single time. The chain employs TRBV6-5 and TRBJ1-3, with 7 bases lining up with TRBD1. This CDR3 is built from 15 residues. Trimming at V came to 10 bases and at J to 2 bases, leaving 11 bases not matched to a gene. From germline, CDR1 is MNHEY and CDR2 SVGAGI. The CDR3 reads CATLHRGGTGNTIYF. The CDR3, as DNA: TGTGCCACATTACACAGGGGTGGAACTGGAAACACCATATATTTT.

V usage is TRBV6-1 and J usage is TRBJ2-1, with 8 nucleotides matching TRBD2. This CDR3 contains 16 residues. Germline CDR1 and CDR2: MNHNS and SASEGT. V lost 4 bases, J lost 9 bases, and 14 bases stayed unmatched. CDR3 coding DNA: TGTGCCAGCAGTGCCCAGTTTGGCGGGAGGAGGGGTGAGCAGTTCTTC. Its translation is CASSAQFGGRRGEQFF.

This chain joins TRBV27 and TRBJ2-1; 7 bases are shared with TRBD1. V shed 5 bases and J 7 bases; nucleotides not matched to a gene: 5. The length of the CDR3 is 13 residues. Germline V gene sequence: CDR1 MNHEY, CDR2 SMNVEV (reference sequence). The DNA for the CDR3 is TGTGCCAGCAGTCTAGGGGGCAGGAATGAGCAGTTCTTC. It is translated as CASSLGGRNEQFF.

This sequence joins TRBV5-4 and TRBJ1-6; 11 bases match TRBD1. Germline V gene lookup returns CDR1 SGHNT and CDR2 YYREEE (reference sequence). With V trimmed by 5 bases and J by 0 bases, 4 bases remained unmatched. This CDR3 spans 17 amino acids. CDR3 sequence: CASRRGTGGSYNSPLHF. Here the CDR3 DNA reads TGTGCCAGCAGACGAGGGACAGGGGGCTCCTATAATTCACCCCTCCACTTT.

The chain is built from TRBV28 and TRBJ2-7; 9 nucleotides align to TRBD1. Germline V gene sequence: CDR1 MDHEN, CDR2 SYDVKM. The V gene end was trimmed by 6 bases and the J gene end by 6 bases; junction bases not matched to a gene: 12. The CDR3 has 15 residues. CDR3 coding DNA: TGTGCCAGCAGGTACTATGGGACAGGGTCGGGCGAGCAGTACTTC. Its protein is CASRYYGTGSGEQYF.

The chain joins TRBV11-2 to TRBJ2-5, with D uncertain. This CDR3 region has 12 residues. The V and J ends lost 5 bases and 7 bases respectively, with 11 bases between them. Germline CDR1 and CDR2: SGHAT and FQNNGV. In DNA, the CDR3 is TGTGCCAGCAGCCCCCCTATGTGGACCCAGTACTTC. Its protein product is CASSPPMWTQYF.

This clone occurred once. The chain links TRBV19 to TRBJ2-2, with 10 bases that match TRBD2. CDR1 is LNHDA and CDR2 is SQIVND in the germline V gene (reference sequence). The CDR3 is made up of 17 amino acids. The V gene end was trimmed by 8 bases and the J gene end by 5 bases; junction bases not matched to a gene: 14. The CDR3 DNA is TGTGCCAGTGACCAGAGGGCTAGCGGGAGTGCGACCGGGGAGCTGTTTTTT. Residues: CASDQRASGSATGELFF.

For the CDR3, the DNA is TGTGCCAGCAGCTGGGGACTCACTACGGGATCAGATACGCAGTATTTT. Translation gives CASSWGLTTGSDTQYF. The chain is built from TRBV7-8 and TRBJ2-3; tentative D call: TRBD2 (6 bases). The CDR3 covers 16 residues. Germline CDR1 SGHVS, CDR2 FQNEAQ. Deletions cut 4 bases from V and 4 bases from J, with 18 bases between.

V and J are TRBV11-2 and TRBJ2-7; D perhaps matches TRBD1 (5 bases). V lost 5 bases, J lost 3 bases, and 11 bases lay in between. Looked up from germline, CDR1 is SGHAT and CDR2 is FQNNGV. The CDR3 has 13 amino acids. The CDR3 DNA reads TGTGCCAGCAGCGCAAGCACAGGCTACGAGCAGTACTTC. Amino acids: CASSASTGYEQYF.

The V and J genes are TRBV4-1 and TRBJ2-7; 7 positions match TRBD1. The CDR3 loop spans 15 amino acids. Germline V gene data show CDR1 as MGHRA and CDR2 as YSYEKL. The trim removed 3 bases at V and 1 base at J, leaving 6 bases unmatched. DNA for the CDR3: TGCGCCAGCAGCCATTACCGGGACAGTTCCTACGAGCAGTACTTC. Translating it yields CASSHYRDSSYEQYF.

CDR3 coding DNA: TGTGCCAGCAGCTTGATGGGAACAGGTCACAATCAGCCCCAGCATTTT. Protein: CASSLMGTGHNQPQHF. This chain connects TRBV5-6 to TRBJ1-5; D possibly corresponds to TRBD1 (5 bases). The germline CDR1 and CDR2 sequences are SGHDT and YYEEEE. The CDR3 loop spans 16 amino acids. The V end was cut by 1 base, the J end by 3 bases, with 14 bases between.

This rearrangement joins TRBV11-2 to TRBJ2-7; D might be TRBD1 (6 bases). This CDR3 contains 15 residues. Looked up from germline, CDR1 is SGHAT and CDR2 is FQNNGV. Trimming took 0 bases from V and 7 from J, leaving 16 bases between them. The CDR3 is CASSLEGARVREQYF. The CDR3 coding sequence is TGTGCCAGCAGCTTAGAGGGGGCGCGGGTGCGGGAGCAGTACTTC.

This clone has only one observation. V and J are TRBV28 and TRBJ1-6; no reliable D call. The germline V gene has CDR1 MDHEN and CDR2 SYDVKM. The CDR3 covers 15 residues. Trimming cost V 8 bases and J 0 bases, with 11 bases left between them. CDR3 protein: CASQKTVSYNSPLHF. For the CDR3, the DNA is TGTGCCAGCCAAAAAACAGTCTCCTATAATTCACCCCTCCACTTT.